Each of the 32 T cell receptor beta chains below was sequenced from the same sample in a study of shared clonotypes between healthy human individuals. Selected positively for CCR7 and CD45RO-negative, naive CD8 cells excluded terminally differentiated effector memory CD45RA+ cells. The protocol was immunoSEQ multiplex PCR, while the TCRdb copy is restricted to in-frame clones and leaves out a portion. The sample consists of 560,000 or so clones, approximately 96% of them appearing once. The sequenced sample was naive CD8+ T cells sorted from blood. All receptors come from a woman in her twenties or thirties in good health.

The rearrangement links TRBV9 to TRBJ2-3, with D possibly matching TRBD2 (5 bases). Trimming took off 2 bases at V and 2 bases at J, with 18 bases between the two ends. Germline CDR1 reads SGDLS; CDR2 reads YYNGEE. This CDR3 is built from 17 residues. The CDR3 loop reads CASSVSVVSADTDTQYF. CDR3 coding DNA: TGTGCCAGCAGCGTCTCCGTCGTTAGCGCCGACACAGATACGCAGTATTTT. Together with reference TRBV9 and TRBJ2-3, the CDR3 gives the full variable domain: DSGVTQTPKHLITATGQRVTLRCSPRSGDLSVYWYQQSLDQGLQFLIQYYNGEERAKGNILERFSAQQFPDLHSELNLSSLELGDSALYFCASSVSVVSADTDTQYFGPGTRLTVL.

The chain combines TRBV29-1 with TRBJ2-7, with TRBD1 matching 9 bases. Germline V CDR1 and CDR2: SQVTM, ANQGSEA. Trimming at V came to 4 bases and at J to 4 bases, leaving 20 bases not matched to a gene. CDR3 length: 18 amino acids. The CDR3 region is CSVAKDRDRVSKRYEQYF. The CDR3 DNA follows: TGCAGCGTTGCAAAGGACCGGGACAGGGTTTCAAAGAGGTACGAGCAGTACTTC.

A word on this clone: In the same sample, other DNA sequences code for this CDR3. The rearrangement joins TRBV27 to TRBJ1-1; no clear D. V gave up 0 bases and J gave up 1 base, with 6 bases separating them. Per germline, CDR1 MNHEY and CDR2 SMNVEV (reference sequence). The CDR3 extends over 14 amino acids. The CDR3 region has the DNA TGTGCCAGCAGTTTATCATCAGCGAACACTGAAGCTTTCTTT. It translates to CASSLSSANTEAFF.

The chain joins TRBV7-6 to TRBJ2-1, with TRBD2 identical over 7 bases. Germline V gene data show CDR1 as SGHVS and CDR2 as FNYEAQ. V shed 1 base and J 7 bases; nucleotides not matched to a gene: 1. The CDR3 length is 13 residues. The CDR3 DNA follows: TGTGCCAGCAGCTTAGAAGCGGGAAATGAGCAGTTCTTC. Residues: CASSLEAGNEQFF. The variable domain in full, with the rest retrieved from reference TRBV7-6 and TRBJ2-1, is GAGVSQSPRYKVTKRGQDVALRCDPISGHVSLYWYRQALGQGPEFLTYFNYEAQQDKSGLPNDRFSAERPEGSISTLTIQRTEQRDSAMYRCASSLEAGNEQFFGPGTRLTVL.

The genes are TRBV2 and TRBJ1-2, with D unclear. Trimming stripped 0 bases from V and 4 bases from J, with 6 bases between. The germline CDR1 and CDR2 sequences are SNHLY and FYNNEI. The CDR3 totals 13 residues. This CDR3 reads CASSEAAIYGYTF. The CDR3 DNA follows: TGTGCCAGCAGTGAAGCGGCGATCTATGGCTACACCTTC.

The V call is TRBV27, the J call TRBJ1-2; D unclear. This CDR3 has 16 residues. Trimming shortened V by 1 base and J by 6 bases, and 18 bases separated the two germline ends. Germline CDR1 reads MNHEY; CDR2 reads SMNVEV (reference sequence). The CDR3 DNA is TGTGCCAGCAGTTTATTACAAGGGTCGCCTTTTGATGGCTACACCTTC. Amino acid sequence: CASSLLQGSPFDGYTF.

Concerning this clone itself: The same CDR3 can be traced to other DNA sequences in this sample. This rearrangement joins TRBV2 to TRBJ1-1, with 7 bases that match TRBD1. J lost 0 bases, V lost 3 bases, and 1 base had no gene match. This CDR3 spans 14 amino acids. CDR1 is SNHLY and CDR2 is FYNNEI in the germline V gene. The CDR3 spells CASSEGQLNTEAFF. The CDR3 bases are TGTGCCAGCAGTGAGGGACAGCTGAACACTGAAGCTTTCTTT.

This chain connects TRBV9 to TRBJ2-7, with a weak D call TRBD1 (6 bases). Germline V CDR1 and CDR2: SGDLS, YYNGEE. This CDR3 spans 15 amino acids. V gave up 0 bases and J gave up 5 bases, with 15 bases separating them. CDR3 in amino acids: CASSVARDMNDEQYF. CDR3 in DNA: TGTGCCAGCAGCGTAGCCAGGGACATGAACGACGAGCAGTACTTC.

The chain carries TRBV29-1 and TRBJ1-1; D gene ambiguous. This CDR3 spans 17 amino acids. V lost 6 bases to trimming and J lost 0 bases, with 23 bases between them. Germline V lookup: CDR1 SQVTM, CDR2 ANQGSEA. CDR3 sequence (DNA): TGCAGCGTGGGTGTTGGGCGGCAACCGCACATGAACACTGAAGCTTTCTTT. Protein sequence: CSVGVGRQPHMNTEAFF.

The V and J genes are TRBV5-1 and TRBJ2-7; D call uncertain. With 1 base removed from V and 4 bases from J, the gap between germline ends came to 12 bases. This CDR3 contains 14 residues. CDR1 SGHRS and CDR2 YFSETQ come from the germline V gene. CDR3 sequence reads: CASSLNLGSYEQYF. The CDR3 bases are TGCGCCAGCAGCTTGAATTTAGGATCTTACGAGCAGTACTTC.

This rearrangement joins TRBV6-5 to TRBJ1-1; D is unresolved. Germline V gene data show CDR1 as MNHEY and CDR2 as SVGAGI. This CDR3 is built from 15 residues. The V gene lost 6 bases and the J gene lost 5 bases, with 19 bases spanning the gap. In DNA, the CDR3 is TGTGCCAGCAGCCAGGACGGGATGGTAGGGACTGAAGCTTTCTTT. Translating gives CASSQDGMVGTEAFF.

CDR3 amino acids: CASSLGGRSPYYEQYF. The DNA of the CDR3 is TGTGCCAGCAGCCTCGGGGGTAGGTCCCCCTACTACGAGCAGTACTTC. This chain joins TRBV27 and TRBJ2-7; D might be TRBD2 (6 bases). The CDR3 has 16 residues. Trimming took 6 bases from V and 3 from J, leaving 21 bases between them. Germline CDR1 is MNHEY and CDR2 is SMNVEV (reference sequence).

CDR3: CASSYNGNGPYEQYF. For the CDR3, the DNA is TGTGCCAGCAGTTACAACGGGAACGGACCCTACGAGCAGTACTTC. The gene calls are TRBV6-5 and TRBJ2-7; D perhaps matches TRBD2 (5 bases). The CDR3 runs to 15 residues. Trimming cost V 2 bases and J 2 bases, with 13 bases left between them. Germline values: CDR1 MNHEY, CDR2 SVGAGI.

This chain links TRBV5-6 with TRBJ2-7; 13 nucleotides agree with TRBD2. V dropped 3 bases and J dropped 4; count of bases not matched to a gene: 4. Germline V gene lookup returns CDR1 SGHDT and CDR2 YYEEEE. The CDR3 is 15 residues long. The CDR3 DNA is TGTGCCAGCAGCTCGGAGGGACTAGCGGGGTACGAGCAGTACTTC. It translates to CASSSEGLAGYEQYF.

The genes are TRBV28 and TRBJ2-7, with D uncertain. This CDR3 comprises 12 residues. Deletions cut 6 bases from V and 0 bases from J, with 6 bases between. Germline V gene data show CDR1 as MDHEN and CDR2 as SYDVKM. Written as DNA, the CDR3 is TGTGCCAGCAGGCCAAACTCCTACGAGCAGTACTTC. Its protein is CASRPNSYEQYF.

This clone was detected once. The junction shows a germline mismatch at one end, possibly a read error. The chain is built from TRBV28 and TRBJ1-6; D unresolved. CDR1 and CDR2 (germline): MDHEN, SYDVKM. The CDR3 is 17 amino acids. The CDR3 region has the DNA TGTGCCAGCGGTTTGCAGAGCAGGACGGCGTGGCGCTCACGCCTCCACTTT. Its protein product is CASGLQSRTAWRSRLHF.

This chain uses TRBV13 with TRBJ2-5; 10 nucleotides match TRBD1. CDR1 and CDR2 (germline): PRHDT, FYEKMQ (reference sequence). This CDR3 region has 14 residues. The V segment lost 5 bases and the J segment 5 bases; nucleotides outside the gene matches: 5. CDR3 sequence (DNA): TGTGCCAGCAGCGGTGACAGGGGGCACGAGACCCAGTACTTC. This codes for CASSGDRGHETQYF.

CDR3 in amino acids: CASTQGLAGGLSYNEQFF. The DNA for the CDR3 is TGTGCCAGCACCCAGGGACTAGCGGGAGGTTTATCCTACAATGAGCAGTTCTTC. V and J are TRBV7-8 and TRBJ2-1; 15 nucleotides match TRBD2. The J segment lost 1 base and the V segment lost 7 bases, leaving 8 bases of the junction unmatched. Germline CDR1 is SGHVS and CDR2 is FQNEAQ. This CDR3 has 18 amino acids.

This rearrangement joins TRBV7-8 to TRBJ2-1, with 7 bases matching TRBD2. The CDR3 has 16 residues. V lost 2 bases, J lost 4 bases, and 8 bases stayed unmatched. In germline, CDR1 is SGHVS, CDR2 FQNEAQ. The CDR3 here is CASSLRRREPYNEQFF. CDR3 sequence (DNA): TGTGCCAGCAGCTTAAGGCGGCGGGAGCCTTACAATGAGCAGTTCTTC.

The V gene is TRBV7-9, the J gene TRBJ2-7; tentatively, D is TRBD2 (5 bases). CDR1 is SEHNR, CDR2 FQNEAQ, per germline (reference sequence). This CDR3 contains 15 residues. Trimming shortened V by 5 bases and J by 7 bases, and 21 bases separated the two germline ends. CDR3 sequence (DNA): TGTGCCAGCAGCCGAGAGCCCCGGGGAGACCATGAGCAGTACTTC. It translates to CASSREPRGDHEQYF.

The chain recombines TRBV4-1 with TRBJ2-2; D gene unclear. Germline V gene lookup returns CDR1 MGHRA and CDR2 YSYEKL. V lost 1 base and J lost 5, with 8 bases in between. This CDR3 has 14 amino acids. CDR3 sequence reads: CASSQVEQTGELFF. CDR3 coding DNA: TGCGCCAGCAGCCAAGTAGAGCAAACCGGGGAGCTGTTTTTT.

This clone turned up a few times. This chain connects TRBV11-2 to TRBJ1-1; D call uncertain. Germline CDR1 is SGHAT and CDR2 is FQNNGV. The CDR3 contains 12 residues. Trimming removed 5 bases at V and 8 bases at J, with 12 bases between. CDR3 DNA sequence: TGTGCCAGCAGCGCTCCCCCGGGGGAAGCTTTCTTT. This codes for CASSAPPGEAFF.

This chain links TRBV4-1 with TRBJ1-5, with no clear D. The germline CDR1 and CDR2 sequences are MGHRA and YSYEKL. This CDR3 contains 17 residues. The V gene lost 0 bases and the J gene lost 7 bases, with 19 bases spanning the gap. The CDR3 DNA follows: TGCGCCAGCAGCCAAGACGGGCAGGCCATGGTGCGGCAGCCCCAGCATTTT. It encodes CASSQDGQAMVRQPQHF.

The chain links TRBV7-9 to TRBJ1-5; D is ambiguous. The CDR3 runs 14 residues. The V end lost 5 bases, the J end lost 4 bases, and 12 bases lay between the germline ends. The germline CDR1 and CDR2 sequences are SEHNR and FQNEAQ (reference sequence). This CDR3 is CASSPGFVNQPQHF. CDR3 sequence (DNA): TGTGCCAGCAGCCCTGGTTTCGTTAATCAGCCCCAGCATTTT.

The gene calls are TRBV28 and TRBJ1-2; 10 nucleotides match TRBD1. Per germline, CDR1 MDHEN and CDR2 SYDVKM. The junction had 7 bases not matched to a gene; V was cut back by 5 bases and J by 4 bases. The CDR3 totals 15 residues. The CDR3 loop reads CASSIRQGAGYGYTF. DNA of the CDR3: TGTGCCAGCAGTATAAGACAGGGGGCGGGCTATGGCTACACCTTC.

The chain links TRBV7-9 to TRBJ2-7; D is ambiguous. The germline V gene has CDR1 SEHNR and CDR2 FQNEAQ (reference sequence). The V end lost 6 bases, the J end lost 2 bases, and 11 bases lay between the germline ends. The CDR3 has 13 residues. The CDR3 nucleotides read TGTGCCAGCAGTGCCGAGAGAACCTACGAGCAGTACTTC. It encodes CASSAERTYEQYF.

This clone was seen a single time. CDR3 region: CASTLSAAGNTIYF. CDR3 sequence (DNA): TGTGCCAGCACCTTGAGTGCAGCTGGAAACACCATATATTTT. This chain links TRBV28 with TRBJ1-3, with no clear D. Germline assignment: CDR1 MDHEN and CDR2 SYDVKM. CDR3 length: 14 amino acids. V lost 7 bases and J 2 bases, leaving 12 bases between the germline ends.

The J gene is TRBJ2-7, the V gene TRBV5-6; D is uncertain. The CDR3 runs to 15 residues. Germline V CDR1 and CDR2: SGHDT, YYEEEE. Deletions cut 4 bases from V and 0 bases from J, with 14 bases between. CDR3 loop: CASSILLSSSYEQYF. The CDR3, as DNA: TGTGCCAGCAGCATCCTTCTGAGTAGCTCCTACGAGCAGTACTTC.

Note on this clone: This same CDR3 is encoded by further DNA sequences in the sample. This chain uses TRBV19 with TRBJ1-5, with D unresolved. Trimming stripped 1 base from V and 5 bases from J, with 3 bases between. CDR3 length: 12 amino acids. CDR1 and CDR2 (germline): LNHDA, SQIVND (reference sequence). The CDR3 sequence is CASSIGYQPQHF. The CDR3 coding sequence is TGTGCCAGTAGTATAGGTTATCAGCCCCAGCATTTT.

The chain employs TRBV5-1 and TRBJ2-6, with a weak D call TRBD1 (6 bases). V was pared by 7 bases and J by 1 base, with 9 bases between. The length of the CDR3 is 14 residues. The germline V gene has CDR1 SGHRS and CDR2 YFSETQ. In DNA, the CDR3 is TGCGCCAGCTCTACAGGGTCTGGGGCCAACGTCCTGACTTTC. Its protein is CASSTGSGANVLTF.

The J gene is TRBJ2-5, the V gene TRBV14; D remains ambiguous. With the DNA end fitting TRBJ2-7 better, the J assignment may be wrong. The CDR3 sequence is 16 residues long. The germline CDR1 and CDR2 sequences are SGHDN and FVKESK. CDR3 residues: CASSQEGGSYRYEQYF. Written as DNA, the CDR3 is TGTGCCAGCAGCCAAGAAGGTGGAAGTTATCGCTACGAGCAGTACTTC.

The chain has TRBV13 and TRBJ1-2; 9 nucleotides line up with TRBD1. V lost 1 base to trimming and J lost 7 bases; unmatched junction nucleotides: 4. Germline CDR1 reads PRHDT; CDR2 reads FYEKMQ (reference sequence). This CDR3 spans 14 amino acids. DNA for the CDR3: TGTGCCAGCAGCTTAGAGGGACAGGGAGGTGGCTACACCTTC. Amino acid sequence: CASSLEGQGGGYTF.